Below are 24 T cell receptor beta chains sequenced from a single sample in a study of T cells expressing NK-cell markers. From the 5' RACE reads, TCRdb lists one entry per CDR3 protein and no DNA. This repertoire includes 550,000 to 600,000 distinct CDR3 sequences. Sequencing input: blood T cells: a sorted CD56 or NKG2C T cell subset, CD4+ or CD8+ T cells, or bulk PBMC T cells (not recorded which). Source of these receptors: a man aged 18 to 29 in good health.

V is TRBV20-1 and J is TRBJ2-3. This CDR3 is 13 amino acids long. Per the germline V gene, CDR1 is DFQATT and CDR2 is SNEGSKA (reference sequence). The CDR3: CSAIYELSDTQYF.

This chain connects TRBV30 to TRBJ1-1. The CDR3 is 12 amino acids. CDR1 and CDR2 from the germline V gene are GTSNPN and SVGIG (reference sequence). The CDR3 sequence: CAWTPGGTEAFF.

The chain carries TRBV6-5 and TRBJ2-5; no DNA is available, so the TRBD2 call from TCRdb remains unchecked. Germline assignment: CDR1 MNHEY and CDR2 SVGAGI. The CDR3 totals 14 residues. The chain's CDR3 is CASSLSRDTETQYF.

The chain carries TRBV6-5 and TRBJ2-2. The CDR3 runs to 15 residues. Per germline, CDR1 MNHEY and CDR2 SVGAGI. The CDR3 loop reads CASRNGVVLTGELFF.

The V and J genes are TRBV7-2 and TRBJ2-7; checking the TCRdb D call of TRBD1 is not possible without DNA. CDR3 size: 14 residues. CDR1 and CDR2 from the germline V gene are SGHTA and FQGNSA. The chain's CDR3 is CASSLGRGLSEQYF.

The rearrangement joins TRBV29-1 to TRBJ2-7; with no DNA, the TCRdb D assignment of TRBD1 cannot be verified. CDR1 is SQVTM and CDR2 is ANQGSEA in the germline V gene. CDR3 length: 13 residues. CDR3 region: CSVVFREFGEQYF.

This chain links TRBV5-1 with TRBJ1-5; checking the TCRdb D call of TRBD1 is not possible without DNA. The CDR3 extends over 15 amino acids. The germline CDR1 and CDR2 sequences are SGHRS and YFSETQ. This chain's CDR3 is CASSLGDRVHQPQHF.

V and J are TRBV27 and TRBJ1-1; TCRdb calls TRBD1, which cannot be checked without DNA. The CDR3 runs 14 residues. From germline, CDR1 is MNHEY and CDR2 SMNVEV (reference sequence). CDR3 sequence reads: CASSPLAGSTEAFF.

The chain uses TRBV25-1 and TRBJ2-2; TCRdb designates TRBD2, a call that cannot be tested without DNA. CDR3 length: 16 residues. Germline V gene data show CDR1 as MGHDK and CDR2 as SYGVNS. CDR3 loop: CASSESVSGRSGELFF.

The chain couples TRBV30 to TRBJ1-4; TCRdb selects TRBD1, and the lack of DNA leaves this call unchecked. CDR3 length: 14 residues. Germline V gives CDR1 GTSNPN, CDR2 SVGIG (reference sequence). The CDR3 loop reads CAWGVGTTHEKLFF.

The chain employs TRBV7-3 and TRBJ2-2. Per germline, CDR1 SGHTA and CDR2 FQGTGA. This CDR3 spans 15 amino acids. The CDR3 loop is CASSLMPGSTGELFF. The full variable domain, rest sourced from reference TRBV7-3 and TRBJ2-2, is GAGVSQTPSNKVTEKGKYVELRCDPISGHTALYWYRQSLGQGPEFLIYFQGTGAADDSGLPNDRFFAVRPEGSVSTLKIQRTERGDSAVYLCASSLMPGSTGELFFGEGSRLTVL.

This chain links TRBV4-1 with TRBJ2-4; the TCRdb call, TRBD1, lacks DNA for checking. There are 17 residues in the CDR3. Germline V gene data show CDR1 as MGHRA and CDR2 as YSYEKL. CDR3 protein: CASSQRPTGGFINIQYF.

The chain employs TRBV3-1 and TRBJ1-1. Germline V CDR1 and CDR2: LGHDT, YNNKEL (reference sequence). This CDR3 has 14 residues. The CDR3: CASSLSRRVTEAFF.

J is TRBJ2-1 and V is TRBV6-5; TCRdb selects TRBD2, and the lack of DNA leaves this call unchecked. The V gene's germline CDR1 is MNHEY and CDR2 SVGAGI. The CDR3 has 16 amino acids. The CDR3: CASSYIYREARDEQFF.

The CDR3: CASSFGAGGADTQYF. V is TRBV27 and J is TRBJ2-3; TCRdb indicates TRBD2, and absent DNA this call remains unverified. This CDR3 is built from 15 residues. CDR1 and CDR2 from the germline V gene are MNHEY and SMNVEV (reference sequence).

The rearrangement joins TRBV12-3 or TRBV12-4 to TRBJ2-7; the TCRdb call, TRBD2, lacks DNA for checking. This CDR3 comprises 15 residues. CDR3 sequence reads: CASRGLAGEQYEQYF.

The CDR3 loop is CASSYSRGYRDEQFF. The rearrangement uses TRBV6-5 and TRBJ2-1; as DNA is missing, the TRBD1 call by TCRdb cannot be tested. Germline CDR1 MNHEY, CDR2 SVGAGI. The CDR3 sequence is 15 residues long.

The CDR3 reads CASSSPSSGSTDTQYF. V gene TRBV6-5 combines with J gene TRBJ2-3; TCRdb returns TRBD2, unconfirmable since there is no DNA. Germline lookup yields CDR1 MNHEY and CDR2 SVGAGI. The CDR3 loop spans 16 amino acids.

CDR3 in amino acids: CASSQVGLSGEKLFF. V gene TRBV4-1 combines with J gene TRBJ1-4. Looked up from germline, CDR1 is MGHRA and CDR2 is YSYEKL. This CDR3 has 15 amino acids.

This chain uses TRBV6-1 with TRBJ1-1; the TRBD1 assignment by TCRdb is unverifiable without DNA. This CDR3 has 13 amino acids. CDR1 and CDR2 from the germline V gene are MNHNS and SASEGT. CDR3 region: CASSSEIRGPAFF.

The V call is TRBV12-3 or TRBV12-4, the J call TRBJ1-4; no DNA is available, so the TRBD1 call from TCRdb remains unchecked. This CDR3 is 12 amino acids long. This CDR3 is CASLGTDEKLFF.

The V call is TRBV7-8, the J call TRBJ2-1; absent DNA, TCRdb's TRBD2 call cannot be checked. This CDR3 is 16 amino acids long. Per germline, CDR1 SGHVS and CDR2 FQNEAQ. The CDR3 reads CASSLESERFHQEQFF.

The gene calls are TRBV29-1 and TRBJ2-5; the TCRdb D gene call, TRBD2, has no DNA to confirm it. This CDR3 has 13 amino acids. The germline V gene encodes CDR1 SQVTM and CDR2 ANQGSEA. CDR3 region: CSVGLAGKETQYF.

This sequence joins TRBV12-3 or TRBV12-4 and TRBJ1-2. The CDR3 is 11 residues long. CDR3 region: CASRSYGVHTF.